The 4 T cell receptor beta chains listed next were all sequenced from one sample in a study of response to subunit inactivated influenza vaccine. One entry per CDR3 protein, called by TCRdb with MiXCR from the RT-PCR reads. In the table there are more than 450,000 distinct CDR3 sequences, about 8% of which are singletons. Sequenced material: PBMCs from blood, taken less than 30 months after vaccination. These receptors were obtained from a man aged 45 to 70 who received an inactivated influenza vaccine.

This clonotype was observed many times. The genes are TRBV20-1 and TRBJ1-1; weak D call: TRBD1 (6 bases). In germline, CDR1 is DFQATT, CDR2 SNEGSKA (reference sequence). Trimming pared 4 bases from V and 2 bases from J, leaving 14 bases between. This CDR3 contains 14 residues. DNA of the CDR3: TGCAGTGCTACCCGGGGGGCGCCCAACACTGAAGCTTTCTTT. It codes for CSATRGAPNTEAFF.

The CDR3 DNA is TGCAGTGCTAACACAGGACTAGCGGCCGGCTCCTACAATGAGCAGTTCTTC. Encoded protein: CSANTGLAAGSYNEQFF. The chain uses TRBV20-1 and TRBJ2-1, with 10 nucleotides matching TRBD2. The length of the CDR3 is 17 residues. Germline-derived CDR1 and CDR2 are DFQATT and SNEGSKA (reference sequence). The trim removed 4 bases at V and 0 bases at J, leaving 9 bases unmatched.

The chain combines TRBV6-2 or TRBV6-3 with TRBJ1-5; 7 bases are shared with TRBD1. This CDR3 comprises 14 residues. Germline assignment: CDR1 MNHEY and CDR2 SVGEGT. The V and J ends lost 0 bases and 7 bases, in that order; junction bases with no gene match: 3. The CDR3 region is CASSYSHRGQPQHF. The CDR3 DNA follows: TGTGCCAGCAGTTACTCGCACAGGGGACAGCCCCAGCATTTT.

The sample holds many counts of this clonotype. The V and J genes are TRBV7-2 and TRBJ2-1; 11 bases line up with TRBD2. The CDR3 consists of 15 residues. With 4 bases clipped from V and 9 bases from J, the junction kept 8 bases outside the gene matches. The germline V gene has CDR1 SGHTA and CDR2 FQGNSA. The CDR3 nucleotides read TGTGCCAGCAGCTCGAGACTAGCGGGAAGCATTGAGCAGTTCTTC. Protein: CASSSRLAGSIEQFF.